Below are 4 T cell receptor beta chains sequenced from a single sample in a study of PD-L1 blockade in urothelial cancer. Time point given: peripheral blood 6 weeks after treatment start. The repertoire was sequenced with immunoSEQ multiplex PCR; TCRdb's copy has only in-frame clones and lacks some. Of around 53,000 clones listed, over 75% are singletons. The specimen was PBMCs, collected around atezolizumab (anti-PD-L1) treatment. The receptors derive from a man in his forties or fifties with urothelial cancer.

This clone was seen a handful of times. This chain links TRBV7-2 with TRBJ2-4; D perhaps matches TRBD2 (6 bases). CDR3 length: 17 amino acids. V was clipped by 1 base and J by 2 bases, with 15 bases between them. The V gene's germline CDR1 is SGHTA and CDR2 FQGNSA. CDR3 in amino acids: CASSLDGGDGTKNIQYF. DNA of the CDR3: TGTGCCAGCAGCTTAGACGGAGGGGATGGGACCAAAAACATTCAGTACTTC.

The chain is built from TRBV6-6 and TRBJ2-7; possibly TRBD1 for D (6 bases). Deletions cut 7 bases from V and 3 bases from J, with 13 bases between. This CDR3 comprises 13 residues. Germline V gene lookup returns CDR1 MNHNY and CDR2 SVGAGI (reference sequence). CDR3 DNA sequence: TGTGCCAGCACCTTGGACAGAAGCTACGAGCAGTACTTC. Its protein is CASTLDRSYEQYF.

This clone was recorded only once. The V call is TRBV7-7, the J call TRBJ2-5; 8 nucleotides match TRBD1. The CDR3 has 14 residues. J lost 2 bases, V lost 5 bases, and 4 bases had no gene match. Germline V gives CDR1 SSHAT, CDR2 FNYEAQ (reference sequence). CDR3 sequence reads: CASSADRVQETQYF. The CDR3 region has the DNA TGTGCCAGCAGCGCGGACAGGGTTCAAGAGACCCAGTACTTC.

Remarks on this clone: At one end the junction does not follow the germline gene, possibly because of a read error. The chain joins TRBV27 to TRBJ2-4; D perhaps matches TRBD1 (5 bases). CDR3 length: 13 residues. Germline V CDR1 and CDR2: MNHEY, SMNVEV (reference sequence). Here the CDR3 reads CASRFSGDSPTHF. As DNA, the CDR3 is TGTGCCAGCAGGTTCTCGGGTGACAGCCCAACCCACTTC.